Given below is one T cell receptor (beta chain) in context. The germline V gene encodes CDR1 SGHRS and CDR2 YFSETQ. V was pared by 0 bases and J by 6 bases, with 5 bases of the junction left unmatched. This CDR3 spans 16 amino acids. These data come from a study of blood T cell repertoires in COVID-19. In the original analysis: Amplification from reference gene primers served as the basis for estimated nucleated cell counts. Measured with immunoSEQ multiplex PCR; TCRdb has only the in-frame clones, and not every one. V and J calls and clone size are copied from that table; D and trimming were computed from the DNA. The sample has about 350,000 clones; about 90% are singletons. The cohort comprised adults aged 18 to 89 years residing in 20 to 30 US areas. In the 2 weeks before study entry, exposed participants met a COVID-19 case, which was PCR-confirmed or clinician-diagnosed.

Sequencing input: PBMCs or T cells enriched from blood (not recorded which). The chain couples TRBV5-1 to TRBJ2-7; TRBD2 agrees at 14 bases. The TCR sequence derives from a woman in her 30s who had been exposed to COVID-19. The CDR3 spells CASSLGGLAGVVEQYF. The CDR3 DNA is TGCGCCAGCAGCTTGGGGGGACTAGCGGGAGTGGTCGAGCAGTACTTC.